This section outlines one TCR beta chain sequence together with its context. In its sample, this clonotype was seen many times. The antigen it binds to is not known. Base qualities were left out, and no much larger clone turns up one base away. The data were taken from a study of CD8 T cells in ankylosing spondylitis (dated by TCRdb to between 2016 and 2019). In the study overall: The study profiled T cell receptor beta repertoires in healthy donors and ankylosing spondylitis patients to find disease-linked TCR variants. Peripheral blood was sampled, and synovial fluid was also collected from ankylosing spondylitis patients. In total, the full study cohort was made up of about 110 healthy donors and 25 or so ankylosing spondylitis patients.

The research as a whole found: Significant enrichment of the disease-linked clones was reported in matched synovial fluid samples from ankylosing spondylitis patients. Blood from ankylosing spondylitis patients appeared to be characterized by a TCR beta motif composed of under ten highly homologous amino acid variants. Some motif variants were previously reported in synovial fluid and blood of reactive arthritis patients, suggesting common disease-initiation mechanisms. A CD8+ phenotype was shown by the disease-linked clones, which were found at relatively low frequencies in peripheral blood.

Including cysteine and phenylalanine, the CDR3 has 14 amino acids. The sequence is cut down to CDR3 DNA, 42 bases in frame from base 1. V was cut back by 1 base and J by 6 bases, leaving a gap of 11 bases between them. According to the germline V gene (reference sequence), CDR1 reads SGHKS and CDR2 reads YYEKEE. Sequencing was performed on an Illumina HiSeq 2500. Quantitative 5'-RACE with molecular barcodes was used to prepare TCR beta libraries. Per the authors' processing: A new computational method, built on a probabilistic model of VDJ rearrangement, was used to identify disease-linked TCR variants. TCRdb's own reprocessing of the public reads used fastp at Q25 and MiXCR and kept productive beta chains. Rows matching on CDR3 protein sequence are summarized as one entry with the most common DNA and genes. None of the V and J calls come from the authors' own analysis; TCRdb made them. The sample data list fewer than 250,000 distinct CDR3 sequences, and around a quarter of these were observed just once. Together, the top ten hold about 6.2% of the sample.

This sequence originates from a male donor with ankylosing spondylitis or in good health (not recorded which). Rearrangement joined TRBV5-5 to TRBJ2-1; the D gene assignment is ambiguous. Sample: blood, either unsorted or a sorted T cell fraction (not recorded which). The nucleotides read TGTGCCAGCAGCTTGTATCAGCGAGCCAATGAGCAGTTCTTC. This is translated as CASSLYQRANEQFF.